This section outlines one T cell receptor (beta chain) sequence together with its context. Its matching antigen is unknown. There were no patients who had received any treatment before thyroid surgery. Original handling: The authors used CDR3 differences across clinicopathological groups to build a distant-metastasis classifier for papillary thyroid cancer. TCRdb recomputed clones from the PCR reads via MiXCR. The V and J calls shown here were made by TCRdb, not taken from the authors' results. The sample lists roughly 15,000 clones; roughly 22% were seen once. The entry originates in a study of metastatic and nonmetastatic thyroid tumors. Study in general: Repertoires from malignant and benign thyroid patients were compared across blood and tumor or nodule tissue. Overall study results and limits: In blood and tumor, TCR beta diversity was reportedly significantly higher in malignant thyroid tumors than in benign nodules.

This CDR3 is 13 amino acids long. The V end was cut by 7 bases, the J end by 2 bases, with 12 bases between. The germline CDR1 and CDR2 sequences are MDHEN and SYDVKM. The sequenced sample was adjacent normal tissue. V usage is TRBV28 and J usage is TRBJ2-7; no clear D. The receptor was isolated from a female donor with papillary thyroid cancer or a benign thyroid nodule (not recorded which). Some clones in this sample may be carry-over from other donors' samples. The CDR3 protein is CASTSTRTYEQYF. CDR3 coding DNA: TGTGCCAGCACTTCGACAAGGACCTACGAGCAGTACTTC.